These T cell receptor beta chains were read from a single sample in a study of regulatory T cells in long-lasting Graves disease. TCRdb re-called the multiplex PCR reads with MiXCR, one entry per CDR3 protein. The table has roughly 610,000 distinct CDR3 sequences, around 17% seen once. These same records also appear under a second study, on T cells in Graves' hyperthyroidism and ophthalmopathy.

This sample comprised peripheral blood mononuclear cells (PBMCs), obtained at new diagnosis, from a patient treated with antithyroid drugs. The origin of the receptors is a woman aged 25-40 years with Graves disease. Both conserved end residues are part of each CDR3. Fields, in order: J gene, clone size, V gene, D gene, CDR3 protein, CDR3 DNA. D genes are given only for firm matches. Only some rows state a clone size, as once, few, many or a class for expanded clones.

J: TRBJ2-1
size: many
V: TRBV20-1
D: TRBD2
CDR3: CSAQYPLAGEGGSYNEQFF
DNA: TGCAGTGCTCAATATCCCCTAGCGGGAGAGGGAGGCTCCTACAATGAGCAGTTCTTC

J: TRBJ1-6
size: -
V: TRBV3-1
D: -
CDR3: CASSLTDRNSPLHF
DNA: TGTGCCAGCAGCCTTACCGACAGGAATTCACCCCTCCACTTT

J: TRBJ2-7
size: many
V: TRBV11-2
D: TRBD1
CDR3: CASSARTGAYEQYF
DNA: TGTGCCAGCAGCGCCCGGACAGGGGCCTACGAGCAGTACTTC

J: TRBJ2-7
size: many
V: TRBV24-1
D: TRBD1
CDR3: CATSDGQTGAYEQYF
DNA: TGTGCCACCAGTGATGGCCAGACAGGGGCCTACGAGCAGTACTTC

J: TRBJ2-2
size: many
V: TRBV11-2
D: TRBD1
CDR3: CASTADRGGQLFF
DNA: TGTGCCAGCACCGCCGACAGGGGTGGGCAGCTGTTTTTT

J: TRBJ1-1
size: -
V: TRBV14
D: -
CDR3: CASSQVSRGNTEAFF
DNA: TGTGCCAGCAGCCAAGTTTCAAGGGGCAACACTGAAGCTTTCTTT

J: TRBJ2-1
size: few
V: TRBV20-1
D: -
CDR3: CSARGGSYYNEQFF
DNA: TGCAGTGCTAGGGGGGGCTCTTATTACAATGAGCAGTTCTTC

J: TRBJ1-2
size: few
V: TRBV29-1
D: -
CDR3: CSVESEYYGYTF
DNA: TGCAGCGTTGAATCAGAATACTATGGCTACACCTTC

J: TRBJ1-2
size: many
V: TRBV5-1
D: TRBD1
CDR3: CASSPGQNYGYTF
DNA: TGTGCCAGCAGCCCGGGACAGAACTATGGCTACACCTTC

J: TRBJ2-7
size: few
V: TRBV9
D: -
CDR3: CASSVEAGNYEQYF
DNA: TGTGCCAGCAGCGTAGAGGCAGGTAACTACGAGCAGTACTTC

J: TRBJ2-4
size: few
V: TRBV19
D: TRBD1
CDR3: CASSTGTGVIQYF
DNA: TGTGCCAGTAGTACCGGGACAGGGGTTATTCAGTACTTC

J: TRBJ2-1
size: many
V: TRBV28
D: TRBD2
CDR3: CASSKREASYNEQFF
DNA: TGTGCCAGCAGCAAGCGGGAGGCTTCCTACAATGAGCAGTTCTTC

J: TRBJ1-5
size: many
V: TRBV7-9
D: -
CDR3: CASSLDYQPQHF
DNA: TGTGCCAGCAGCTTAGACTATCAGCCCCAGCATTTT

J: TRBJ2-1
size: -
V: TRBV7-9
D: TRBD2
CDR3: CASSWTAAGGLSSYNEQFF
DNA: TGTGCCAGCAGCTGGACGGCAGCGGGAGGGCTTAGCTCCTACAATGAGCAGTTCTTC

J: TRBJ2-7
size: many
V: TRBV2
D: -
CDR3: CASRELLYEQYF
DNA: TGTGCCAGCAGGGAGCTGCTCTACGAGCAGTACTTC

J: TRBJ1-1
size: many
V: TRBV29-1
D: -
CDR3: CSVAVPGSNTEAFF
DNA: TGCAGCGTCGCGGTCCCGGGGTCGAACACTGAAGCTTTCTTT

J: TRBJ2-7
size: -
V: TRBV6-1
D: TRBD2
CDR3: CASSEDSGYSYEQYF
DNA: TGTGCCAGCAGCGAAGATAGCGGGTACTCCTACGAGCAGTACTTC

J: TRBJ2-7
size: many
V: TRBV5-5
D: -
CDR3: CASGQFSYEQYF
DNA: TGTGCCAGCGGCCAGTTCTCCTACGAGCAGTACTTC

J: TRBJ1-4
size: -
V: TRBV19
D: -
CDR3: CASSPRGQTNEKLFF
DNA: TGTGCCAGTAGTCCCCGAGGACAGACTAATGAAAAACTGTTTTTT

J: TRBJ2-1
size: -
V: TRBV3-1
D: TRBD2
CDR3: CASSQDWLSGKGEQFF
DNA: TGTGCCAGCAGCCAAGATTGGCTTAGCGGGAAGGGTGAGCAGTTCTTC

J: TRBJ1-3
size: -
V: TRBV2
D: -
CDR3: CASRREEGNTIYF
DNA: TGTGCCAGCAGGCGGGAGGAGGGAAACACCATATATTTT

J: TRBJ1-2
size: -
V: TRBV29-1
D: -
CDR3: CSVDQDGYTF
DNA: TGCAGCGTTGATCAGGACGGCTACACCTTC

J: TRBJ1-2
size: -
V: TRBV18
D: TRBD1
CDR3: CAGSPRKQGSVDGYTF
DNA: TGTGCCGGCTCACCACGGAAACAGGGGAGTGTGGATGGCTACACCTTC

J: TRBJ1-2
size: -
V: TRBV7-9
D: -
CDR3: CASSSGLRVGGYTF
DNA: TGTGCCAGCAGCTCCGGACTCAGAGTGGGCGGCTACACCTTC

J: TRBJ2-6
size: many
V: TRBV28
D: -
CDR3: CASRRSGANVLTF
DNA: TGTGCCAGCAGGAGGTCTGGGGCCAACGTCCTGACTTTC

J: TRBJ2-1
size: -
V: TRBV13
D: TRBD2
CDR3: CASSFRTSGSYNEQFF
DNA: TGTGCCAGCAGCTTTAGGACTAGCGGATCCTACAATGAGCAGTTCTTC

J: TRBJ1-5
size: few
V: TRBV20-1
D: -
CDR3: CSARSGPNRQPQHF
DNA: TGCAGTGCTAGATCGGGGCCCAACCGACAGCCCCAGCATTTT

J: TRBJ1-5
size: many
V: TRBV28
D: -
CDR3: CASSDGTTAGSNQPQHF
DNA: TGTGCCAGCAGTGATGGGACGACTGCTGGTAGCAATCAGCCCCAGCATTTT

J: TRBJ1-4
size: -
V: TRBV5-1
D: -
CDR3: CASSLGTAEKLFF
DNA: TGCGCCAGCAGCTTGGGGACAGCCGAAAAACTGTTTTTT

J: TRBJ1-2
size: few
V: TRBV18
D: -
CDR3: CASSPQGNDGYTF
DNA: TGTGCCAGCTCACCACAGGGGAACGATGGCTACACCTTC

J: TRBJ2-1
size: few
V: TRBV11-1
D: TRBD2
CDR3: CASRGRTSVFYNEQFF
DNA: TGTGCCAGCAGGGGGCGGACTAGCGTCTTTTACAATGAGCAGTTCTTC

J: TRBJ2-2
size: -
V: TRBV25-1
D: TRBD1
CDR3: CASSELRGHTGELFF
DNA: TGTGCCAGCAGTGAACTCAGGGGGCACACCGGGGAGCTGTTTTTT

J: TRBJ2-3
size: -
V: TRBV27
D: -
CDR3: CASSVPGARTDTQYF
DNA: TGTGCCAGCAGTGTACCGGGAGCCCGCACAGATACGCAGTATTTT

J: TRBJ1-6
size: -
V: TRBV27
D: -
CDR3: CASSLNRVLYNSPLHF
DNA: TGTGCCAGCAGTTTAAACCGGGTTTTATATAATTCACCCCTCCACTTT

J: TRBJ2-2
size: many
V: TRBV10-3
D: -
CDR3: CAIMGERTGELFF
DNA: TGTGCCATCATGGGGGAGAGGACCGGGGAGCTGTTTTTT

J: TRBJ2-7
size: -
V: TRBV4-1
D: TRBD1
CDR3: CASSIGTGRIEQYF
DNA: TGCGCCAGCAGCATCGGGACAGGGCGGATCGAGCAGTACTTC

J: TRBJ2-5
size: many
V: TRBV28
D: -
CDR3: CASNYDRFGETQYF
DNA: TGTGCCAGCAATTACGACAGGTTTGGAGAGACCCAGTACTTC

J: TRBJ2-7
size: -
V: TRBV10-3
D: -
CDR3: CAIKREQRPYEQYF
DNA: TGTGCCATCAAAAGGGAACAACGTCCCTACGAGCAGTACTTC

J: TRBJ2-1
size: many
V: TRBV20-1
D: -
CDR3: CSASPPSGAGEQFF
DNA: TGCAGTGCTAGTCCCCCTTCGGGGGCGGGTGAGCAGTTCTTC

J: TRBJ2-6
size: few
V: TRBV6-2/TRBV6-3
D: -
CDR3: CASRWAAGANVLTF
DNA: TGTGCCAGTCGGTGGGCAGCTGGGGCCAACGTCCTGACTTTC

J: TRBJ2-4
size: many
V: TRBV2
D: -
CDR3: CASSFQGSPKNIQYF
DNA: TGTGCCAGCAGTTTTCAGGGCAGTCCCAAAAACATTCAGTACTTC

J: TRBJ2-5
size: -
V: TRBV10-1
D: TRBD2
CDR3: CASSEERTSGKTQYF
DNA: TGCGCCAGCAGTGAGGAACGGACTAGCGGGAAGACCCAGTACTTC

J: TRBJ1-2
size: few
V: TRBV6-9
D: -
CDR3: CASSYLRAGGDYGYTF
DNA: TGTGCCAGCAGTTACTTAAGGGCGGGTGGGGACTATGGCTACACCTTC

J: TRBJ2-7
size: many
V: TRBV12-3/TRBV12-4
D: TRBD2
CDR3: CASSLGGLAGGEQYF
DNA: TGTGCCAGCAGTTTAGGAGGACTAGCGGGAGGCGAGCAGTACTTC

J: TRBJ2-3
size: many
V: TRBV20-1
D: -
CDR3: CSARRQGNADTQYF
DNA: TGCAGTGCTAGGAGGCAGGGCAATGCAGATACGCAGTATTTT

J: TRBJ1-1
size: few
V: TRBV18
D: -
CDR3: CASLGGYTEAFF
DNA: TGTGCCAGCTTGGGCGGGTACACTGAAGCTTTCTTT

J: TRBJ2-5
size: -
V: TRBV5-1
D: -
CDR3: CASSLGGGSEETQYF
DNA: TGCGCCAGCAGCTTGGGAGGGGGATCGGAAGAGACCCAGTACTTC

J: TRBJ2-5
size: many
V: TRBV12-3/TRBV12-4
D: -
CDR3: CASSYRAQETQYF
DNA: TGTGCCAGCAGCTACAGGGCTCAAGAGACCCAGTACTTC

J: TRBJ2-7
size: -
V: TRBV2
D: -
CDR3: CASTAEIAYEQYF
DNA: TGTGCCAGCACCGCAGAGATCGCCTACGAGCAGTACTTC